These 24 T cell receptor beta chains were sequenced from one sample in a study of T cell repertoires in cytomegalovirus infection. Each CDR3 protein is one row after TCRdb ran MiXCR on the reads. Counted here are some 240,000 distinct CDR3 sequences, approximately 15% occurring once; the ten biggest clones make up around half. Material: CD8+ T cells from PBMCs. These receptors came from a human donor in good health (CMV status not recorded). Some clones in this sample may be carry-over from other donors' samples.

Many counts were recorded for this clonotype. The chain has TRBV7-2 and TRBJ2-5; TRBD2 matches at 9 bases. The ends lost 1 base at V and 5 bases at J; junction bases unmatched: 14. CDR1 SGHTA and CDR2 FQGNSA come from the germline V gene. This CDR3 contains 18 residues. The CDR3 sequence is CASSLVLRRVAGAETQYF. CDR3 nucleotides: TGTGCCAGCAGCTTAGTTCTTCGGCGGGTAGCGGGGGCGGAGACCCAGTACTTC.

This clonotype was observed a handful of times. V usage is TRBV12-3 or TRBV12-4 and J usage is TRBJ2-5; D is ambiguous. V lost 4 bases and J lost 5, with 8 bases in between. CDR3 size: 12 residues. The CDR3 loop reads CASSSTLETQYF. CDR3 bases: TGTGCCAGCAGTTCTACCTTGGAGACCCAGTACTTC.

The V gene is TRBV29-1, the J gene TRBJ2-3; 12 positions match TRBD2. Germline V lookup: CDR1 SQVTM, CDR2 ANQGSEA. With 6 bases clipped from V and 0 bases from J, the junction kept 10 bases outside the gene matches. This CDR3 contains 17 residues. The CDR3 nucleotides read TGCAGCGTCGAACTAGCGGGGGGCCTTGAGAGCACAGATACGCAGTATTTT. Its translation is CSVELAGGLESTDTQYF.

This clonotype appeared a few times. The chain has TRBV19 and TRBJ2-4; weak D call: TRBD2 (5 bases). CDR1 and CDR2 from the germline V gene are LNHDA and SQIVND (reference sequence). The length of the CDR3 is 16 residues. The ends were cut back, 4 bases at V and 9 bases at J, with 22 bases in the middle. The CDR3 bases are TGTGCCAGTAGTACCGGACGGGGTGGAATAATGGCCATTCAGTACTTC. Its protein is CASSTGRGGIMAIQYF. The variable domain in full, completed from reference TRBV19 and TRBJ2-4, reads DGGITQSPKYLFRKEGQNVTLSCEQNLNHDAMYWYRQDPGQGLRLIYYSQIVNDFQKGDIAEGYSVSREKKESFPLTVTSAQKNPTAFYLCASSTGRGGIMAIQYFGAGTRLSVL.

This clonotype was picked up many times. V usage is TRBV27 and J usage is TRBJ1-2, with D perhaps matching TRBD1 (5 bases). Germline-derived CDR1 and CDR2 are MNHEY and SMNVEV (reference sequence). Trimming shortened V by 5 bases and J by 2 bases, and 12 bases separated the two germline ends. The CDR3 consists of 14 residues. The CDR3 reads CASSPGSLNYGYTF. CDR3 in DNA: TGTGCCAGCAGTCCAGGGAGTTTGAACTATGGCTACACCTTC.

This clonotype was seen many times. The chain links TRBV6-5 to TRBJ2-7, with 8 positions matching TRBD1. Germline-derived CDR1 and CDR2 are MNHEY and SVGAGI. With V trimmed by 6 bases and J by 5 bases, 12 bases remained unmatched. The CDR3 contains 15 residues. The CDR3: CASREGQGSIDEQYF. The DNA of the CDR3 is TGTGCCAGCAGAGAAGGACAGGGCAGTATAGACGAGCAGTACTTC.

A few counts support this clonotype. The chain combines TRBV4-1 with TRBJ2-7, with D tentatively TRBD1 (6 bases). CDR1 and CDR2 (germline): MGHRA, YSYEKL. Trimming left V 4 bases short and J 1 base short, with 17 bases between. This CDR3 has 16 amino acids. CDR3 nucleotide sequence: TGCGCCAGCAGCCCAGCCCTCACAGGGCTTTCCTACGAGCAGTACTTC. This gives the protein CASSPALTGLSYEQYF.

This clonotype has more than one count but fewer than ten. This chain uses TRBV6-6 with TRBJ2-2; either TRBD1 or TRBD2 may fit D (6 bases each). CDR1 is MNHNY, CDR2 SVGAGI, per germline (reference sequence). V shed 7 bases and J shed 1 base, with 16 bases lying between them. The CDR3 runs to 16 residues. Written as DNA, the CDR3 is TGTGCCAGCACCTTTTCGGGGGCGCAGAACACCGGGGAGCTGTTTTTT. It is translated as CASTFSGAQNTGELFF.

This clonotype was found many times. The CDR3 is CASSLGGGGTDTQYF. DNA of the CDR3: TGTGCCAGCAGCCTGGGCGGGGGGGGGACAGATACGCAGTATTTT. J is TRBJ2-3 and V is TRBV7-6, with 9 bases matching TRBD2. The V and J ends lost 5 bases and 3 bases, in that order; junction bases with no gene match: 6. The CDR3 runs to 15 residues. Germline CDR1 and CDR2: SGHVS and FNYEAQ.

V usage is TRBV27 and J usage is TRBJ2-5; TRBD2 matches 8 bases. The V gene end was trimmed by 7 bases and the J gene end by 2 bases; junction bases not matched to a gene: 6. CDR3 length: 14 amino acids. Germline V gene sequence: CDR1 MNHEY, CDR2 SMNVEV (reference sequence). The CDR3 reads CASMRAGAQETQYF. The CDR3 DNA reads TGTGCCAGCATGAGAGCGGGGGCTCAAGAGACCCAGTACTTC.

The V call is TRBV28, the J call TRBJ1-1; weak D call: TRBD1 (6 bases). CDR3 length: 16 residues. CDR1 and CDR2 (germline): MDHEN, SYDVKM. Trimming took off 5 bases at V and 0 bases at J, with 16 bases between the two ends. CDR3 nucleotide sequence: TGTGCCAGCAGTGGGCTGGGGGGCAGTCTGAACACTGAAGCTTTCTTT. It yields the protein CASSGLGGSLNTEAFF.

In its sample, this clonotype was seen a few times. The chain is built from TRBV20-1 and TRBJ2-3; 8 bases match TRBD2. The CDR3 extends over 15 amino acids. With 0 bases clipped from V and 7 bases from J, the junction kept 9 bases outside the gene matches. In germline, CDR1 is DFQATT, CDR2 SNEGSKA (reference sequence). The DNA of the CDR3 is TGCAGTGCTAGAGATCAGCGGGGGCCTCGAAATACGCAGTATTTT. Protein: CSARDQRGPRNTQYF.

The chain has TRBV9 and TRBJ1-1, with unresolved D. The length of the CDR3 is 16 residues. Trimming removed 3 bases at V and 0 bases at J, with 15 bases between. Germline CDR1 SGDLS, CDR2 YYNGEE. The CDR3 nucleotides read TGTGCCAGCAGCGAGACCCCAGGCCCGCTGAACACTGAAGCTTTCTTT. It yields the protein CASSETPGPLNTEAFF.

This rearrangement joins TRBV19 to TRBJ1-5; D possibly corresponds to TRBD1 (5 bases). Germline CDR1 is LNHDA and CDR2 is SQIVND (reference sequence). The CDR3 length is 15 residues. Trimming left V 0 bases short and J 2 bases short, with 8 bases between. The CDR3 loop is CASSIDRGGNQPQHF. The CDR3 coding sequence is TGTGCCAGTAGTATAGATCGGGGCGGCAATCAGCCCCAGCATTTT.

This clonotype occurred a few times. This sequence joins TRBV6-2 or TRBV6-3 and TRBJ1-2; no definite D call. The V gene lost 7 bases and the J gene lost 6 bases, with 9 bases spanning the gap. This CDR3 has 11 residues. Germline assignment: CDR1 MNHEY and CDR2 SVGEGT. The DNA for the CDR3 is TGTGCCAGCACCCTCGGGAATGGCTACACCTTC. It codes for CASTLGNGYTF.

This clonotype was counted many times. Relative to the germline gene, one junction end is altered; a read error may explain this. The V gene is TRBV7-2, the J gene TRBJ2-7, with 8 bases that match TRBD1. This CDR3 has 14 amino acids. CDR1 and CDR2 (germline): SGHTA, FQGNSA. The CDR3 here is CASSHGQGSNEQYF. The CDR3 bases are TGTGCCAGCAGCCATGGACAGGGCTCCAACGAGCAGTACTTC.

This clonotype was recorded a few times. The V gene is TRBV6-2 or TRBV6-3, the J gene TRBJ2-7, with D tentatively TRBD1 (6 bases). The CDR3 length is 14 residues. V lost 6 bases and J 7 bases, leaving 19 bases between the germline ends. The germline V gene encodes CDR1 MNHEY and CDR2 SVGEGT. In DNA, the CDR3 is TGTGCCAGCAGGCCGGGACAAACGACTAAGGAGCAGTACTTC. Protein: CASRPGQTTKEQYF.

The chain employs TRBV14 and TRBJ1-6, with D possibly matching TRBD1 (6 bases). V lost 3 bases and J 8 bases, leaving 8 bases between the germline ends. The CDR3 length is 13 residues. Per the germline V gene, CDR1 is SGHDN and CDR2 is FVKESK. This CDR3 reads CASSHTGYSPLHF. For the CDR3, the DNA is TGTGCCAGCAGCCATACAGGGTATTCACCCCTCCACTTT.

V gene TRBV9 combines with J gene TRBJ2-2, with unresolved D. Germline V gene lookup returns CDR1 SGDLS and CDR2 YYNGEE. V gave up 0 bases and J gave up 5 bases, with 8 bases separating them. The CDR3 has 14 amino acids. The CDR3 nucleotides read TGTGCCAGCAGCGTAGCCGAATCTACCGGGGAGCTGTTTTTT. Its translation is CASSVAESTGELFF.

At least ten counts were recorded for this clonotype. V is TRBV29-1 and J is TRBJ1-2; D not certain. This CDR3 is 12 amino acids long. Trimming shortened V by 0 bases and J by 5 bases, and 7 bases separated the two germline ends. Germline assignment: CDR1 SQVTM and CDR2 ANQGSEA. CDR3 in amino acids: CSVEDTAYGYTF. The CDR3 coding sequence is TGCAGCGTTGAAGACACGGCTTATGGCTACACCTTC.

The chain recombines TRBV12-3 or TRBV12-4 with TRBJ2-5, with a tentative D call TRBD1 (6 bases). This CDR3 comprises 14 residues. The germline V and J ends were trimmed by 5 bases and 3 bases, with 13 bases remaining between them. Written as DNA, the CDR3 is TGTGCCAGCAGTCTACAGGGTATCGAAGAGACCCAGTACTTC. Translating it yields CASSLQGIEETQYF.

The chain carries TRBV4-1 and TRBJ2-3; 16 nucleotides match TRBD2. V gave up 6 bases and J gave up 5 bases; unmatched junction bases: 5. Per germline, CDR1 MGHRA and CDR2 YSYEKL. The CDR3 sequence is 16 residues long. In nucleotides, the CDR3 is TGCGCCAGCAGGGGACTAGCGGGGGGGCCAGGAGATACGCAGTATTTT. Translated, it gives CASRGLAGGPGDTQYF.

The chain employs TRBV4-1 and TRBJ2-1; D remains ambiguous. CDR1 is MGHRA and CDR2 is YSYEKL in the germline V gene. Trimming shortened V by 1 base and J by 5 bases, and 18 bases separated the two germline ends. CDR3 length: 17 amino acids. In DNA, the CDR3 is TGCGCCAGCAGCCAAGCGTTATGGCTGCGAGAAGACAATGAGCAGTTCTTC. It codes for CASSQALWLREDNEQFF.

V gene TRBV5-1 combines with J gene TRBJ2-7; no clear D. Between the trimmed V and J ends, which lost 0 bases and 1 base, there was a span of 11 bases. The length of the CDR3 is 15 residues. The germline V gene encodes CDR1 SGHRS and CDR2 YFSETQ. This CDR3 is CASSLAGIISYEQYF. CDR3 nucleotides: TGCGCCAGCAGCTTGGCAGGCATTATATCCTACGAGCAGTACTTC.